The 30 T cell receptor beta chains presented below share a single source sample, sequenced in a study of blood T cell repertoires in COVID-19. Assay used: immunoSEQ multiplex PCR; TCRdb lists only in-frame clones, some missing. Among a few hundred thousand clones, around 87% were seen once, and the ten largest hold over 12%. Specimen: PBMCs or T cells enriched from blood (not recorded which). Source of these receptors: a man between 25 and 39 years old who had been exposed to COVID-19.

This chain uses TRBV5-4 with TRBJ1-2; D is perhaps TRBD1 (5 bases). Germline V gives CDR1 SGHNT, CDR2 YYREEE (reference sequence). The CDR3 runs 16 residues. Between the trimmed V and J ends, which lost 4 bases and 7 bases, there was a span of 23 bases. CDR3 amino acids: CASSTGGAPGVVGYTF. Written as DNA, the CDR3 is TGTGCCAGCAGCACCGGTGGGGCTCCGGGGGTTGTTGGCTACACCTTC.

The genes are TRBV27 and TRBJ2-3; D ambiguous. The CDR3 extends over 13 amino acids. V was cut by 6 bases and J by 0 bases, with 7 bases left in between. Germline V CDR1 and CDR2: MNHEY, SMNVEV (reference sequence). As DNA, the CDR3 is TGTGCCAGCAGCCTTCTGAGCACAGATACGCAGTATTTT. This encodes CASSLLSTDTQYF.

This clone was detected only a few times. The chain uses TRBV5-6 and TRBJ2-2, with 8 bases matching TRBD2. V was clipped by 0 bases and J by 6 bases; unmatched bases: 4. Germline CDR1 and CDR2: SGHDT and YYEEEE. The CDR3 has 15 amino acids. This chain's CDR3 is CASSLAGGAPGELFF. CDR3 nucleotides: TGTGCCAGCAGCTTGGCCGGGGGGGCCCCCGGGGAGCTGTTTTTT.

The chain has TRBV5-4 and TRBJ2-2, with D perhaps TRBD2 (5 bases). This CDR3 contains 15 residues. Trimming took off 7 bases at V and 2 bases at J, with 15 bases between the two ends. Germline CDR1 SGHNT, CDR2 YYREEE (reference sequence). CDR3 in amino acids: CASGGPGINTGELFF. The CDR3 nucleotides are TGTGCCAGCGGAGGACCCGGCATAAACACCGGGGAGCTGTTTTTT.

This chain joins TRBV10-1 and TRBJ2-5, with 11 bases aligning to TRBD2. Germline trimming cut 4 bases from V and 1 base from J; bases unmatched to any gene: 8. The CDR3 spans 17 residues. The V gene's germline CDR1 is WNHNN and CDR2 SYGVQD (reference sequence). The chain's CDR3 is CASSVLPSGGLQETQYF. The DNA for the CDR3 is TGCGCCAGCAGTGTCTTGCCTAGCGGGGGGCTCCAAGAGACCCAGTACTTC.

J is TRBJ1-1 and V is TRBV5-1; D is uncertain. The V gene's germline CDR1 is SGHRS and CDR2 YFSETQ. The CDR3 is 15 residues long. V was cut by 6 bases and J by 1 base, with 16 bases left in between. The CDR3 DNA sequence: TGCGCCAGCAAGCTTGGAGGATCAGCGAACACTGAAGCTTTCTTT. Translating gives CASKLGGSANTEAFF.

The chain joins TRBV5-5 to TRBJ1-6; unclear D gene. V was trimmed by 0 bases and J by 9 bases, leaving 13 bases between them. The germline V gene has CDR1 SGHKS and CDR2 YYEKEE (reference sequence). CDR3 length: 15 amino acids. The CDR3 loop reads CASSLGVTPGSPLHF. Written as DNA, the CDR3 is TGTGCCAGCAGCTTGGGGGTTACGCCGGGTTCACCCCTCCACTTT. The variable domain in full, completed from reference TRBV5-5 and TRBJ1-6, reads DAGVTQSPTHLIKTRGQQVTLRCSPISGHKSVSWYQQVLGQGPQFIFQYYEKEERGRGNFPDRFSARQFPNYSSELNVNALLLGDSALYLCASSLGVTPGSPLHFGNGTRLTVT.

J is TRBJ1-1 and V is TRBV6-5; possible D gene TRBD1, 6 bases. Germline-derived CDR1 and CDR2 are MNHEY and SVGAGI. Trimming left V 7 bases short and J 1 base short, with 10 bases between. There are 13 residues in the CDR3. The CDR3 region is CASTGHQNTEAFF. The CDR3 DNA sequence: TGTGCCAGCACGGGACACCAGAACACTGAAGCTTTCTTT.

The gene calls are TRBV11-1 and TRBJ1-5; 7 bases are shared with TRBD1. The CDR3 is made up of 15 amino acids. J lost 4 bases, V lost 4 bases, and 7 bases had no gene match. Germline CDR1 and CDR2: SGHAT and FQDESV (reference sequence). The CDR3 DNA reads as TGTGCCAGCAGCTCCGGGACAGACGTAAATCAGCCCCAGCATTTT. This codes for CASSSGTDVNQPQHF.

The DNA of the CDR3 is TGTGCCAGCAGTTCCCCTTACAGGGGCTCTGAAGCTTTCTTT. It encodes CASSSPYRGSEAFF. This chain joins TRBV27 and TRBJ1-1; TRBD1 agrees at 7 bases. Unmatched junction bases numbered 8, after V lost 4 bases and J lost 6 bases. The CDR3 is made up of 14 amino acids. The germline V gene encodes CDR1 MNHEY and CDR2 SMNVEV (reference sequence).

V is TRBV7-9 and J is TRBJ1-2, with D tentatively TRBD1 (6 bases). Deletions cut 5 bases from V and 3 bases from J, with 16 bases between. There are 15 residues in the CDR3. In germline, CDR1 is SEHNR, CDR2 FQNEAQ (reference sequence). The DNA for the CDR3 is TGTGCCAGCAGCCTTAGCGGGGGGCTCCACTATGGCTACACCTTC. As protein: CASSLSGGLHYGYTF.

CDR3 sequence: CASSLSGNEQPQHF. The CDR3 DNA is TGTGCCAGCAGTTTGTCAGGGAACGAGCAGCCCCAGCATTTT. The chain couples TRBV27 to TRBJ1-5, with D possibly being TRBD1 (5 bases). The CDR3 runs 14 residues. From germline, CDR1 is MNHEY and CDR2 SMNVEV (reference sequence). Trimming left V 3 bases short and J 7 bases short, with 13 bases between.

This CDR3 reads CASSYRSGANTGELFF. DNA of the CDR3: TGTGCCAGCAGTTACCGAAGCGGGGCGAACACCGGGGAGCTGTTTTTT. V gene TRBV6-5 combines with J gene TRBJ2-2, with TRBD2 matching over 7 bases. V shed 2 bases, J shed 0 bases, and the junction held 3 bases outside the gene matches. Germline lookup yields CDR1 MNHEY and CDR2 SVGAGI. The CDR3 is 16 residues long.

The chain couples TRBV4-2 to TRBJ1-3; D remains unclear. V was clipped by 5 bases and J by 0 bases, with 14 bases between them. Germline loops: CDR1 LGHNA, CDR2 YNFKEQ. The CDR3 has 16 residues. CDR3 in amino acids: CASSDKAGYSGNTIYF. The CDR3 nucleotides are TGTGCCAGCAGCGACAAAGCGGGGTACTCTGGAAACACCATATATTTT.

This clone was picked up one time. The V gene is TRBV27, the J gene TRBJ2-1, with 14 bases fitting TRBD2. The CDR3 contains 15 residues. Trimming cost V 5 bases and J 11 bases; bases outside gene matches: 8. The germline CDR1 and CDR2 sequences are MNHEY and SMNVEV (reference sequence). CDR3 residues: CASSRPGLAGVKQFF. The CDR3 coding sequence is TGTGCCAGCAGTCGACCGGGACTAGCGGGGGTTAAGCAGTTCTTC.

The chain links TRBV18 to TRBJ1-2; tentatively, D is TRBD1 (5 bases). V was shortened by 3 bases and J by 4 bases, with 12 bases between the two germline ends. The CDR3 length is 14 residues. CDR1 and CDR2 from the germline V gene are KGHSH and LQKENI. CDR3 nucleotide sequence: TGTGCCAGCTCACCTCGGCAGGGCGGCTATGGCTACACCTTC. As protein: CASSPRQGGYGYTF.

For the CDR3, the DNA is TGTGCCAGCAGCCCGGACAGGACCGGGGGGGCCCAGTACTTC. Translating it yields CASSPDRTGGAQYF. V and J are TRBV7-3 and TRBJ2-5, with D perhaps matching TRBD2 (8 bases). Trimming stripped 5 bases from V and 9 bases from J, with 19 bases between. Looked up from germline, CDR1 is SGHTA and CDR2 is FQGTGA. The CDR3 is made up of 14 amino acids.

This chain joins TRBV4-1 and TRBJ2-7; weak D call: TRBD1 (7 bases). CDR1 and CDR2 from the germline V gene are MGHRA and YSYEKL. CDR3 length: 17 residues. Trimming pared 0 bases from V and 0 bases from J, leaving 15 bases between. The CDR3 DNA is TGCGCCAGCAGCCAAGACGGGGGACAGCGAAGCTCCTACGAGCAGTACTTC. Protein product: CASSQDGGQRSSYEQYF.

This chain links TRBV28 with TRBJ2-1; 9 nucleotides align to TRBD1. Trimming cost V 5 bases and J 7 bases; bases outside gene matches: 9. CDR3 length equals 15 residues. CDR1 and CDR2 from the germline V gene are MDHEN and SYDVKM. CDR3 in amino acids: CASSPAWTGDNEQFF. The DNA of the CDR3 is TGTGCCAGCAGTCCAGCATGGACAGGGGATAATGAGCAGTTCTTC.

Comments on this clone: The same CDR3 is also encoded by other DNA sequences in this sample. The J gene is TRBJ2-1, the V gene TRBV9; D gene uncertain. Trimming stripped 0 bases from V and 4 bases from J, with 5 bases between. The germline V gene encodes CDR1 SGDLS and CDR2 YYNGEE. The CDR3 is made up of 13 amino acids. This chain's CDR3 is CASSVALYNEQFF. CDR3 DNA sequence: TGTGCCAGCAGCGTAGCTTTGTACAATGAGCAGTTCTTC.

The sample holds one count of this clone. The rearrangement joins TRBV27 to TRBJ2-7; 10 bases match TRBD1. The trim removed 4 bases at V and 3 bases at J, leaving 6 bases unmatched. CDR1 and CDR2 from the germline V gene are MNHEY and SMNVEV (reference sequence). CDR3 length equals 15 residues. This chain's CDR3 is CASSWRGTGVYEQYF. CDR3 nucleotide sequence: TGTGCCAGCAGTTGGCGGGGGACAGGGGTCTACGAGCAGTACTTC.

The gene calls are TRBV18 and TRBJ2-5; TRBD1 aligns across 7 bases. Germline trimming cut 4 bases from V and 2 bases from J; bases unmatched to any gene: 4. CDR3 length equals 14 residues. Per the germline V gene, CDR1 is KGHSH and CDR2 is LQKENI. The CDR3 spells CASSHRDSQETQYF. In nucleotides, the CDR3 is TGTGCCAGCTCACACCGGGACAGTCAAGAGACCCAGTACTTC.

The chain is built from TRBV27 and TRBJ2-6, with a weak D call TRBD1 (5 bases). This CDR3 is 18 amino acids long. Between the trimmed V and J ends, which lost 3 bases and 2 bases, there was a span of 17 bases. Germline values: CDR1 MNHEY, CDR2 SMNVEV (reference sequence). CDR3: CASSFRAPQGTGANVLTF. In DNA form, the CDR3 reads TGTGCCAGCAGTTTCCGAGCTCCCCAGGGTACTGGGGCCAACGTCCTGACTTTC.

The chain recombines TRBV9 with TRBJ2-1, with D possibly TRBD2 on 7 matching bases. The CDR3 has 17 residues. Trimming removed 4 bases at V and 2 bases at J, with 19 bases between. Looked up from germline, CDR1 is SGDLS and CDR2 is YYNGEE. In DNA, the CDR3 is TGTGCCAGCAGCCAAATTGGGTCGGGGGGCCCCTACAATGAGCAGTTCTTC. The encoded protein is CASSQIGSGGPYNEQFF. The whole variable domain, remainder taken from reference TRBV9 and TRBJ2-1, is DSGVTQTPKHLITATGQRVTLRCSPRSGDLSVYWYQQSLDQGLQFLIQYYNGEERAKGNILERFSAQQFPDLHSELNLSSLELGDSALYFCASSQIGSGGPYNEQFFGPGTRLTVL.

This chain joins TRBV5-6 and TRBJ1-2, with 9 bases lining up with TRBD1. The germline gives CDR1 SGHDT, CDR2 YYEEEE. CDR3 size: 14 residues. V gave up 4 bases and J gave up 8 bases; unmatched junction bases: 9. The CDR3 reads CASSPPGTGFGYTF. As DNA, the CDR3 is TGTGCCAGCAGCCCCCCCGGGACAGGGTTCGGCTACACCTTC.

This rearrangement joins TRBV4-3 to TRBJ1-4, with 9 bases that match TRBD1. V gave up 3 bases and J gave up 5 bases; unmatched junction bases: 4. This CDR3 contains 15 residues. In germline, CDR1 is LGHNA, CDR2 YSLEER. CDR3 coding DNA: TGCGCCAGCAGCCAGTCTGGGACAGGGAATGAAAAACTGTTTTTT. Encoded protein: CASSQSGTGNEKLFF.

The rearrangement links TRBV6-1 to TRBJ2-2; no reliable D call. Germline values: CDR1 MNHNS, CDR2 SASEGT. This CDR3 spans 14 amino acids. The V end was cut by 2 bases, the J end by 5 bases, with 9 bases between. Here the CDR3 DNA reads TGTGCCAGCAGTGAAAGGCAGGAAACCGGGGAGCTGTTTTTT. Translation: CASSERQETGELFF.

The chain carries TRBV7-6 and TRBJ1-5, with unresolved D. V was shortened by 1 base and J by 7 bases, with 8 bases between the two germline ends. CDR3 length: 13 amino acids. Germline V gene data show CDR1 as SGHVS and CDR2 as FNYEAQ. The CDR3 nucleotides read TGTGCCAGCAGCTTAGGGTCGGGACAGCCCCAGCATTTT. Translating gives CASSLGSGQPQHF.

V and J are TRBV27 and TRBJ1-5, with no clear D. Trimming left V 6 bases short and J 3 bases short, with 15 bases between. This CDR3 region has 15 residues. Germline V gene data show CDR1 as MNHEY and CDR2 as SMNVEV (reference sequence). In nucleotides, the CDR3 is TGTGCCAGCAGGGTGGCAGGCGTCAACAATCAGCCCCAGCATTTT. It is translated as CASRVAGVNNQPQHF.

CDR3: CASSLLTNTEAFF. For the CDR3, the DNA is TGTGCCAGCAGCTTACTTACTAACACTGAAGCTTTCTTT. The rearrangement joins TRBV7-9 to TRBJ1-1; no firm D call. V shed 2 bases and J shed 2 bases, with 6 bases lying between them. Looked up from germline, CDR1 is SEHNR and CDR2 is FQNEAQ (reference sequence). The CDR3 sequence is 13 residues long.